One and the same sample provided the 5 T cell receptor beta chains below, sequenced in a study of response to subunit inactivated influenza vaccine. TCRdb called the RT-PCR reads again in MiXCR, with one record for every CDR3 protein. The top ten hold 12% of the sample, which has about 160,000 distinct CDR3 sequences, about a tenth seen once. The sample here was non-naive T cells sorted from PBMCs, taken more than 35 days after vaccination. Receptors were obtained from a man aged 45-65 years who received an inactivated influenza vaccine.

The table lists this clonotype with a few counts. The chain links TRBV7-9 to TRBJ2-6; TRBD1 matches 8 bases. There are 17 residues in the CDR3. Germline V gene lookup returns CDR1 SEHNR and CDR2 FQNEAQ (reference sequence). V lost 5 bases, J lost 2 bases, and 8 bases stayed unmatched. The DNA of the CDR3 is TGTGCCAGCAGCGTCCCGGGACAGGCACCTGGGGCCAACGTCCTGACTTTC. Amino acids: CASSVPGQAPGANVLTF.

This chain links TRBV6-2 or TRBV6-3 with TRBJ2-7, with 8 positions matching TRBD1. After removal of 5 bases from V and 7 bases from J, the junction contained 4 bases not matched to a gene. Germline CDR1 and CDR2: MNHEY and SVGEGT. This CDR3 spans 12 amino acids. CDR3 region: CASSGDRGEQYF. The CDR3 coding sequence is TGTGCCAGCAGTGGAGACAGGGGAGAGCAGTACTTC.

The chain is built from TRBV5-8 and TRBJ1-5, with D possibly matching TRBD1 (5 bases). Germline CDR1 is SGHTS and CDR2 is YDEGEE. V was pared by 0 bases and J by 5 bases, with 15 bases between. The CDR3 covers 16 residues. In DNA form, the CDR3 reads TGTGCCAGCAGCTTGGTTGGAAGGGGCTTTGATCAGCCCCAGCATTTT. It specifies CASSLVGRGFDQPQHF.

V usage is TRBV13 and J usage is TRBJ2-7, with 12 bases aligning to TRBD2. CDR3 size: 17 residues. CDR1 and CDR2 from the germline V gene are PRHDT and FYEKMQ (reference sequence). The trim removed 0 bases at V and 2 bases at J, leaving 5 bases unmatched. The CDR3: CASSLGSSGRAAYEQYF. The CDR3 nucleotides read TGTGCCAGCAGCTTAGGCTCTAGCGGGAGGGCCGCCTACGAGCAGTACTTC.

The gene calls are TRBV7-8 and TRBJ1-6; D uncertain. This CDR3 has 14 amino acids. CDR1 and CDR2 (germline): SGHVS, FQNEAQ. V lost 5 bases, J lost 15 bases, and 20 bases lay in between. For the CDR3, the DNA is TGTGCCAGCAGCGAGCAAGCCAATAATTCATACCTCCACTTT. It codes for CASSEQANNSYLHF.